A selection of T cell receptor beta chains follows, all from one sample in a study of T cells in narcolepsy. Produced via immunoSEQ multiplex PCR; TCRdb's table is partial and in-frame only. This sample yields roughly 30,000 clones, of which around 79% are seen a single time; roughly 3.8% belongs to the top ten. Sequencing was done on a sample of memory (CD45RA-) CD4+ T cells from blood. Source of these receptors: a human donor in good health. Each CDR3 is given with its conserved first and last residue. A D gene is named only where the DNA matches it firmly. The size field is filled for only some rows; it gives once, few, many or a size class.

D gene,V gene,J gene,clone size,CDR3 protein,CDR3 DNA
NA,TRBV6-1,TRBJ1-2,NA,CASSSRGRGFGYTF,TGTGCCAGCAGTTCTCGGGGTAGGGGGTTTGGCTACACCTTC
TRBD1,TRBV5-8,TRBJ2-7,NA,CASSPNRGSYEQYF,TGTGCCAGCAGCCCAAACAGGGGCTCCTACGAGCAGTACTTC
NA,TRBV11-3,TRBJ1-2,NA,CASSPQLPGIGYTF,TGTGCCAGCAGCCCCCAACTACCAGGGATTGGCTACACCTTC
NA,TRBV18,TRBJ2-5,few,CASSPPSAETQYF,TGTGCCAGCTCACCACCGTCGGCAGAGACCCAGTACTTC
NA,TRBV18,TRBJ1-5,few,CASSGGPGDQPQHF,TGTGCCAGCTCAGGGGGCCCGGGAGATCAGCCCCAGCATTTT
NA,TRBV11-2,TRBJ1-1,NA,CASSSGIEAFF,TGTGCCAGCAGCTCTGGAATTGAAGCTTTCTTT
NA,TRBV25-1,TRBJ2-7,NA,CASSEYIGAGPEQYF,TGTGCCAGCAGTGAATATATAGGAGCCGGCCCCGAGCAGTACTTC
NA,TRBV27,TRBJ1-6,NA,CASSLEAGRNSPLHF,TGTGCCAGCAGTTTAGAGGCAGGCCGGAATTCACCCCTCCACTTT
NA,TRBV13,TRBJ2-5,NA,CASSLGGSLETQYF,TGTGCCAGCAGCTTAGGGGGCAGCCTAGAGACCCAGTACTTC
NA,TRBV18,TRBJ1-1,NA,CASSPPGVGEAFF,TGTGCCAGCTCACCGCCGGGTGTAGGGGAAGCTTTCTTT
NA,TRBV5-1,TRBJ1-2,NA,CASSLTTKGYTF,TGCGCCAGCAGCTTGACCACAAAAGGCTACACCTTC
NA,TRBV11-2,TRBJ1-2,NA,CASSQGGDRYTF,TGTGCCAGCAGCCAGGGCGGGGATCGCTACACCTTC
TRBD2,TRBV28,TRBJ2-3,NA,CASSVIAGAGTDTQYF,TGTGCCAGCAGTGTCATAGCGGGAGCAGGAACAGATACGCAGTATTTT
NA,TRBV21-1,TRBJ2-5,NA,CASSKETAQETQYF,TGTGCCAGCAGCAAAGAAACAGCACAAGAGACCCAGTACTTC
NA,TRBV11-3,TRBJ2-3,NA,CASSSLGSSTDTQYF,TGTGCCAGCAGCTCCCTGGGGTCTAGCACAGATACGCAGTATTTT
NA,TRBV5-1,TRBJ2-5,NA,CASSLGASSQETQYF,TGCGCCAGCAGCTTGGGGGCTAGCAGCCAAGAGACCCAGTACTTC
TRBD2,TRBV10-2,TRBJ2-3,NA,CASRGLAGGPDTQYF,TGCGCCAGCAGGGGACTAGCGGGAGGACCAGATACGCAGTATTTT
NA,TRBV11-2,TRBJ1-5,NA,CASSLREGSQPQHF,TGTGCCAGCAGCTTAAGGGAGGGAAGTCAGCCCCAGCATTTT
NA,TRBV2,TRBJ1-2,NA,CASSGRQGWNGYTF,TGTGCCAGCAGCGGCCGGCAGGGATGGAATGGCTACACCTTC
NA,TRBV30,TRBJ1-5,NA,CAWTKSEGQPQHF,TGTGCCTGGACAAAGAGTGAAGGTCAGCCCCAGCATTTT
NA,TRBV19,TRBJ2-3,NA,CASSARNRAPENTQYF,TGTGCCAGTAGCGCTCGGAACAGGGCCCCCGAGAATACGCAGTATTTT
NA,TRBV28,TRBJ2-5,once,CASSLRGSPQETQYF,TGTGCCAGCAGTTTACGAGGGTCCCCCCAAGAGACCCAGTACTTC
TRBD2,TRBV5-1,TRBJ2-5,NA,CASRLAGVVRETQYF,TGCGCCAGCAGACTAGCGGGAGTGGTGCGGGAGACCCAGTACTTC
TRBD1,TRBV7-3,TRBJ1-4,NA,CASSSEGAPNEKLFF,TGTGCCAGCAGCTCGGAGGGGGCTCCTAATGAAAAACTGTTTTTT
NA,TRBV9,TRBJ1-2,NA,CASSLNDNDGYTF,TGTGCCAGCAGTCTAAACGACAACGATGGCTACACCTTC
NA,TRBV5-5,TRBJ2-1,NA,CASSLERYEQFF,TGTGCCAGCAGCTTGGAAAGGTATGAGCAGTTCTTC
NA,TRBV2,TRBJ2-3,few,CASSDLDFASTDTQYF,TGTGCCAGCAGTGATTTGGACTTTGCTAGCACAGATACGCAGTATTTT
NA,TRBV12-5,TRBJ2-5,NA,CASGLGGYQETQYF,TGTGCTAGTGGTTTAGGGGGGTACCAAGAGACCCAGTACTTC
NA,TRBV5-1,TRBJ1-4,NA,CASSPGGTRLNEKLFF,TGCGCCAGCAGCCCGGGCGGGACGCGCCTTAATGAAAAACTGTTTTTT
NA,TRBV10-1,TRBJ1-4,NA,CASPRSGRGEKLFF,TGCGCCAGCCCTAGATCAGGACGGGGCGAAAAACTGTTTTTT
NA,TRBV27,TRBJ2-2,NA,CASSLTTANTGELFF,TGTGCCAGCAGTTTAACTACAGCGAACACCGGGGAGCTGTTTTTT
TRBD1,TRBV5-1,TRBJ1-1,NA,CASSLRGPTNTEAFF,TGCGCCAGCAGCTTAAGGGGGCCAACGAACACTGAAGCTTTCTTT
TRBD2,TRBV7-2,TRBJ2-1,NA,CASATTSGTYNEQFF,TGTGCCAGCGCGACGACTAGCGGGACCTACAATGAGCAGTTCTTC
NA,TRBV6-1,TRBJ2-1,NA,CASSDFPSNEQFF,TGTGCCAGCAGTGACTTTCCTTCAAATGAGCAGTTCTTC
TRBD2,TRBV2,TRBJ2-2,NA,CASSGIAGVNGELFF,TGTGCCAGCAGTGGAATAGCGGGAGTTAACGGGGAGCTGTTTTTT
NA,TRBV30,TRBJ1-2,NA,CAWTASYGYTF,TGTGCCTGGACGGCATCCTATGGCTACACCTTC
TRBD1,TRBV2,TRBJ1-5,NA,CASRGTGAIFKPQHF,TGTGCCAGCAGGGGAACAGGGGCCATTTTTAAGCCCCAGCATTTT
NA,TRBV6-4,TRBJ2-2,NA,CASSEGRNTGELFF,TGTGCCAGCAGTGAAGGGAGGAACACCGGGGAGCTGTTTTTT
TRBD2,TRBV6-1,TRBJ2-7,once,CASSERGGGGRVYEQYF,TGTGCCAGCAGTGAACGGGGGGGTGGCGGTCGGGTCTACGAGCAGTACTTC
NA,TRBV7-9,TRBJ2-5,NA,CASSPRVSLERETQYF,TGTGCCAGCAGCCCCCGAGTATCCCTTGAGAGGGAGACCCAGTACTTC
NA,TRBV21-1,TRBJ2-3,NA,CASSRLRQEIFTDTQYF,TGTGCCAGTTCACGGCTACGGCAGGAGATTTTCACAGATACGCAGTATTTT
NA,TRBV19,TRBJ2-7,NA,CASSPGPYEQYF,TGTGCCAGTAGCCCCGGACCCTACGAGCAGTACTTC
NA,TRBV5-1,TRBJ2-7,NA,CASGSGGLDYEQYF,TGCGCCAGCGGATCTGGTGGGCTGGACTACGAGCAGTACTTC
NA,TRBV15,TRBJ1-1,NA,CATSRGFVGTEAFF,TGTGCCACCAGCAGAGGGTTCGTGGGGACTGAAGCTTTCTTT
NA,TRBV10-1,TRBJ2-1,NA,CASSESGPPGNEQFF,TGCGCCAGCAGTGAGTCGGGGCCGCCGGGCAATGAGCAGTTCTTC